The 4 T cell receptor beta chains given below trace back to one sample, sequenced in a study of radiation and T cells in renal cell carcinoma. The time point is: blood 4 weeks post-SBRT, at nephrectomy. Treatment noted: 15 Gy SBRT to primary tumor, nephrectomy 4 weeks later. The data were produced by immunoSEQ multiplex PCR, yet TCRdb's version contains in-frame clones alone and is incomplete. Altogether more than 60,000 clones are present, 83% being singletons, with the ten largest covering more than 2%. The source was blood, collected from a patient whose treatment included radiotherapy and nephrectomy. The receptor source for this set is a woman aged 55 to 70 with renal cell carcinoma.

This clone came up once. The chain recombines TRBV9 with TRBJ1-3, with TRBD1 identical over 8 bases. There are 16 residues in the CDR3. J was trimmed by 3 bases and V by 3 bases; bases with no gene match: 8. The V gene's germline CDR1 is SGDLS and CDR2 YYNGEE. CDR3 in amino acids: CASSARQGMGGNTIYF. The CDR3 DNA follows: TGTGCCAGCAGCGCTAGACAGGGGATGGGTGGAAACACCATATATTTT.

V usage is TRBV28 and J usage is TRBJ2-2; D is possibly TRBD2 (6 bases). Germline CDR1 is MDHEN and CDR2 is SYDVKM. The V end lost 4 bases, the J end lost 0 bases, and 12 bases lay between the germline ends. The CDR3 extends over 16 amino acids. The CDR3 region has the DNA TGTGCCAGCAGTTCTGTGGGGGGTACGAACACCGGGGAGCTGTTTTTT. Residues: CASSSVGGTNTGELFF.

CDR3 protein: CASSKGAEQYF. The CDR3 DNA sequence: TGTGCCAGCAGTAAAGGGGCCGAGCAGTACTTC. The chain is built from TRBV27 and TRBJ2-7; D may be TRBD1 (5 bases). Germline-derived CDR1 and CDR2 are MNHEY and SMNVEV (reference sequence). V shed 5 bases and J shed 6 bases, with 8 bases lying between them. This CDR3 has 11 amino acids.

The chain has TRBV4-2 and TRBJ2-3, with TRBD2 matching 13 bases. The CDR3 extends over 19 amino acids. Losses at the gene ends were 0 bases for V and 0 bases for J; bases not matched to a gene: 6. Germline CDR1 LGHNA, CDR2 YNFKEQ. The CDR3: CASSQDQLAGGLSTDTQYF. CDR3 coding DNA: TGTGCCAGCAGCCAAGATCAACTAGCGGGGGGGCTGAGCACAGATACGCAGTATTTT.